One T cell receptor beta chain is described in this entry. Its antigen is not identified. The sample originates from a study of beta chain features in type 1 diabetes. Study-wide points: It was among patients, rather than healthy donors, that naive, central memory and Treg TCRB repertoires appeared more similar. Among all four CD4+ subsets, Type 1 diabetes patients had TCRB CDR3s that were moderately but significantly shorter.

Averaging approximately 0.11 L, one heparinised blood draw was given by each donor. CD4+ naive, central memory, regulatory and stem cell-like memory cells were sorted via CD45RO/CCR7/CD25/CD127/CD95/CD27. Sorted cells reached over 98% purity in every population. Of the isolated RNA, all was reverse transcribed, and so the sequenced material was expressed TCRB transcripts. Produced via immunoSEQ multiplex PCR; TCRdb's table is partial and in-frame only. The sample has 300,000 to 350,000 clones, roughly 13% seen once. This CDR3 spans 15 amino acids. V shed 1 base and J 6 bases; nucleotides not matched to a gene: 4. Germline V gene sequence: CDR1 SGHTA, CDR2 FQGNSA.

The sequence was obtained from a woman between 18 and 29 years old with type 1 diabetes. Sequencing input: naive CD4+ T cells from blood. This sequence joins TRBV7-2 and TRBJ2-3; 10 bases match TRBD1. CDR3 sequence: CASSLVGQGWDTQYF. The CDR3 nucleotides are TGTGCCAGCAGCTTAGTGGGACAGGGGTGGGATACGCAGTATTTT.